What follows is one TCR beta chain and its context. The antigen is not known. Donors likely had unrecorded immune exposures despite being nominally healthy when sampled. This record comes from a study of cytomegalovirus exposure and HLA in healthy donors. Whole-study findings and limits: TCR beta V- and J-gene trimming was later associated with a missense DCLRE1C variant.

CDR1 and CDR2 (germline): GTSNPN, SVGIG (reference sequence). J was trimmed by 0 bases and V by 3 bases; bases with no gene match: 14. This CDR3 is 17 amino acids long. The PCR employed 60 Vbeta primers together with 13 Jbeta primers. Only in-frame clones appear in the TCRdb table, and some are missing; sequencing was by immunoSEQ multiplex PCR. The repertoire has roughly 140,000 clones, 60% to 70% of them found once; the top ten carry 7% to 8.5%. This chain joins TRBV30 and TRBJ2-7, with TRBD1 identical over 7 bases. This sequence was found in a woman aged 55-70 years in good health and CMV-seropositive. Sequencing input: PBMCs. The CDR3 nucleotides read TGTGCCTGGAGCGAAATAACAGGGGCCGCCATCTCCTACGAGCAGTACTTC. It codes for CAWSEITGAAISYEQYF.